A selection of T cell receptor beta chains follows, all from one sample in a study of regulatory T cells in long-lasting Graves disease. One entry per CDR3 protein results from TCRdb running MiXCR on the multiplex PCR reads. The sample holds fewer than 450,000 distinct CDR3 sequences, around 21% seen once. The starting material was peripheral blood mononuclear cells (PBMCs), obtained when the disease was refractory, from a patient treated with antithyroid drugs. These TCRs come from a female donor with Graves disease. Both conserved end residues are part of each CDR3. A D gene is named only where the DNA matches it firmly. Some rows mark clone size as missing; the rest say once, few, many or name a class of expanded clone.

TRBV10-2	TRBJ2-7	-	-	CASSDPRISSYEQYF	TGCGCCAGCAGTGACCCACGGATAAGTTCCTACGAGCAGTACTTC
TRBV6-1	TRBJ1-2	TRBD1	few	CASTLTGGGYGYTF	TGTGCCAGCACTCTCACAGGGGGCGGCTATGGCTACACCTTC
TRBV29-1	TRBJ2-4	-	few	CSVDGGRRDIQYF	TGCAGCGTTGACGGAGGGCGGCGAGACATTCAGTACTTC
TRBV6-9	TRBJ2-7	-	few	CASSYPGTPRGEQYF	TGTGCCAGCAGTTACCCCGGGACACCCCGGGGCGAGCAGTACTTC
TRBV4-1	TRBJ1-5	-	few	CASSQDGRGQPQHF	TGCGCCAGCAGCCAAGATGGGCGGGGCCAGCCCCAGCATTTT
TRBV27	TRBJ2-2	-	many	CASSPGTNTGELFF	TGTGCCAGCAGCCCTGGTACGAACACCGGGGAGCTGTTTTTT
TRBV6-1	TRBJ1-5	TRBD1	few	CASTSGTGGSYSNQPQHF	TGTGCCAGCACCTCCGGGACAGGGGGCTCCTATAGCAATCAGCCCCAGCATTTT
TRBV20-1	TRBJ2-5	TRBD2	many	CSALRTAGAGETQYF	TGCAGTGCTCTCCGGACGGCGGGAGCGGGAGAGACCCAGTACTTC
TRBV29-1	TRBJ2-7	-	few	CSVMKGYEQYF	TGCAGCGTTATGAAAGGCTACGAGCAGTACTTC
TRBV6-1	TRBJ2-2	-	-	CASSELAGTGELFF	TGTGCCAGCAGTGAACTAGCTGGCACCGGGGAGCTGTTTTTT
TRBV2	TRBJ2-7	TRBD1	many	CASSEVTGAKPYEQYF	TGTGCCAGCAGTGAAGTGACAGGGGCTAAACCATACGAGCAGTACTTC
TRBV5-1	TRBJ2-7	-	many	CASSLYRDYEQYF	TGCGCCAGCAGCTTGTACAGGGACTACGAGCAGTACTTC
TRBV7-2	TRBJ2-2	-	few	CASSLILNTGELFF	TGTGCCAGCAGCTTAATACTCAACACCGGGGAGCTGTTTTTT
TRBV10-3	TRBJ2-5	-	-	CAISELGGGQETQYF	TGTGCCATCAGTGAGCTCGGGGGAGGACAAGAGACCCAGTACTTC
TRBV7-2	TRBJ2-2	-	few	CASSLRTDTGELFF	TGTGCCAGCAGCCTTAGGACGGACACCGGGGAGCTGTTTTTT
TRBV27	TRBJ2-7	-	-	CASSFTVSSYEQYF	TGTGCCAGCAGTTTCACTGTGAGCTCCTACGAGCAGTACTTC
TRBV10-2	TRBJ2-2	-	-	CASTLAGELLF	TGCGCCAGCACCTTAGCCGGGGAGCTGCTTTTT
TRBV28	TRBJ1-5	TRBD1	many	CASTLQGRQPQHF	TGTGCCAGCACCCTACAGGGGCGTCAGCCCCAGCATTTT
TRBV4-3	TRBJ2-7	TRBD1	-	CASSQDLPGGYEQYF	TGCGCCAGCAGCCAAGATTTGCCAGGGGGATACGAGCAGTACTTC
TRBV10-1	TRBJ2-5	-	many	CAIPLYRGQETQYF	TGCGCCATCCCACTCTACCGGGGCCAAGAGACCCAGTACTTC
TRBV29-1	TRBJ2-3	TRBD1	-	CSVGDRAPTPTQYF	TGCAGCGTCGGGGACAGGGCCCCGACTCCTACGCAGTATTTT
TRBV27	TRBJ1-1	-	many	CASSLGSPNTEAFF	TGTGCCAGCAGTTTGGGTTCCCCGAACACTGAAGCTTTCTTT
TRBV20-1	TRBJ2-5	-	-	CSATVPGSETQYF	TGCAGTGCTACCGTTCCGGGGTCAGAGACCCAGTACTTC
TRBV27	TRBJ1-5	-	-	CASSSTNQPQHF	TGTGCCAGCAGCAGCACCAATCAGCCCCAGCATTTT
TRBV20-1	TRBJ2-5	-	-	CSAGDSGHQETQYF	TGCAGTGCTGGAGATAGCGGCCACCAAGAGACCCAGTACTTC
TRBV6-5	TRBJ2-3	TRBD2	many	CASSSRAGLAPGRGTDTQYF	TGTGCCAGCAGTTCCCGGGCGGGACTAGCCCCAGGGAGGGGTACAGATACGCAGTATTTT
TRBV29-1	TRBJ1-1	-	many	CSVGVGGLNTEAFF	TGCAGCGTTGGGGTGGGGGGCCTGAACACTGAAGCTTTCTTT